The entry below describes one TCR beta chain. The table came from immunoSEQ multiplex PCR; TCRdb's copy has only in-frame clones and leaves some out. The sample includes roughly 380,000 clones, 70% to 90% of them seen just once. These data belong to a study of blood T cell repertoires in COVID-19. As for the study in general: From the United States, Italy and Spain came samples of acute and convalescent COVID-19.

All enrollees were about 18 to 89 years old and from 24 US areas. The CDR3 spans 12 residues. The J segment lost 8 bases and the V segment lost 5 bases, leaving 5 bases of the junction unmatched. Germline V CDR1 and CDR2: LNHDA, SQIVND (reference sequence). This chain uses TRBV19 with TRBJ1-1; TRBD1 aligns across 7 bases. The sequence came from a man aged 30 to 45 who had recovered from COVID-19. The material sequenced was PBMCs or T cells enriched from blood (not recorded which). CDR3 nucleotide sequence: TGTGCCAGTAGTTTGCAGACAGGGGAAGCTTTCTTT. Translation: CASSLQTGEAFF.